These 24 T cell receptor beta chains came from one sample sequenced in a study of Graves' ophthalmopathy and Graves' hyperthyroidism (dated by TCRdb to 2016 to 2019). Instrument on record: Illumina HiSeq 2000. For repertoire sequencing, TCR beta CDR3 regions were amplified from RNA transcripts. The first round was an RT-PCR using HTBI primers with the Qiagen OneStep RT-PCR kit, and this first round was followed by a second-round multiplex PCR, then size selection and purification. Through fastp at Q25 and MiXCR, TCRdb rebuilt clones from the public reads, retaining in-frame beta chains. Rows with a matching CDR3 protein are joined into one entry that keeps the most common DNA and genes. The sample contains around 1.1 million distinct CDR3 sequences, 36% of them found a single time. The ten largest clones take up around 10% of the sample. Sequenced material: peripheral blood or thyroid tissue (not recorded which). The receptors come from an adult man with Graves' hyperthyroidism.

This clonotype was seen only a few times. The CDR3 nucleotides read TGCGCCAGCAGCCGCTCTAGCGGGGGGCGATGGGCCGGGGAGCTGTTTTTT. Protein product: CASSRSSGGRWAGELFF. The chain joins TRBV5-1 to TRBJ2-2; 11 nucleotides align to TRBD2. Unmatched junction bases numbered 11, after V lost 4 bases and J lost 6 bases. Germline loops: CDR1 SGHRS, CDR2 YFSETQ. This CDR3 is built from 17 residues.

CDR3 sequence: CASSARQGARETQYF. DNA of the CDR3: TGTGCCAGCAGCGCCCGACAGGGGGCGCGGGAGACCCAGTACTTC. The gene calls are TRBV7-2 and TRBJ2-5; TRBD1 matches 10 bases. Germline V lookup: CDR1 SGHTA, CDR2 FQGNSA. The trim removed 5 bases at V and 5 bases at J, leaving 8 bases unmatched. The CDR3 runs 15 residues.

The chain combines TRBV24-1 with TRBJ1-1; no clear D gene. Germline CDR1 and CDR2: KGHDR and SFDVKD. The CDR3 has 15 residues. With 12 bases removed from V and 2 bases from J, the gap between germline ends came to 21 bases. The CDR3 region is CASHGPYSGNTEAFF. CDR3 nucleotides: TGTGCCTCCCACGGACCCTACTCTGGAAACACTGAAGCTTTCTTT.

The rearrangement uses TRBV7-9 and TRBJ2-5; weak D call: TRBD1 (5 bases). CDR3 size: 15 residues. CDR1 and CDR2 from the germline V gene are SEHNR and FQNEAQ (reference sequence). V lost 3 bases to trimming and J lost 2 bases, with 13 bases between them. CDR3 nucleotide sequence: TGTGCCAGCAGCTTTTCGCAGGGCAATCAAGAGACCCAGTACTTC. This codes for CASSFSQGNQETQYF.

The chain links TRBV20-1 to TRBJ2-7, with TRBD1 matching 9 bases. The J segment lost 4 bases and the V segment lost 7 bases, leaving 11 bases of the junction unmatched. The germline V gene has CDR1 DFQATT and CDR2 SNEGSKA (reference sequence). The CDR3 extends over 14 amino acids. The CDR3: CSVPTGGFWYEQYF. For the CDR3, the DNA is TGCAGTGTCCCGACAGGGGGGTTTTGGTACGAGCAGTACTTC.

About this clonotype itself: A much larger clone differs by one base, so this may be a read error. The rearrangement uses TRBV10-3 and TRBJ2-7; D is undetermined. Germline CDR1 ENHRY, CDR2 SYGVKD. Trimming took 10 bases from V and 2 from J, leaving 18 bases between them. The CDR3 has 14 residues. The CDR3 sequence is CASNSWTNTYEQYF. In DNA, the CDR3 is TGTGCCAGCAACTCGTGGACGAATACCTACGAGCAGTACTTC.

This clonotype has only a few counts. The genes are TRBV7-2 and TRBJ1-2, with D perhaps TRBD1 (6 bases). The CDR3 extends over 17 amino acids. Germline CDR1 and CDR2: SGHTA and FQGNSA. With 5 bases removed from V and 8 bases from J, the gap between germline ends came to 27 bases. CDR3 loop: CASSQGISGGRAGGYTF. The CDR3 nucleotides are TGTGCCAGCAGCCAAGGGATTTCTGGGGGCAGGGCCGGGGGCTACACCTTC.

This clonotype was found many times. The V call is TRBV19, the J call TRBJ2-5; tentative D call: TRBD1 (7 bases). Trimming removed 7 bases at V and 5 bases at J, with 17 bases between. The CDR3 runs to 14 residues. Germline values: CDR1 LNHDA, CDR2 SQIVND (reference sequence). The CDR3 loop is CASKAGGTRETQYF. CDR3 nucleotide sequence: TGTGCCAGTAAGGCAGGGGGGACCCGGGAGACCCAGTACTTC.

There are many counts of this clonotype. This chain links TRBV2 with TRBJ1-5; no clear D gene. CDR1 is SNHLY, CDR2 FYNNEI, per germline. The V gene lost 3 bases and the J gene lost 9 bases, with 12 bases spanning the gap. This CDR3 region has 13 residues. CDR3 sequence (DNA): TGTGCCAGCAGTGAGAAAAAAATCACGCCCCAGCATTTT. Residues: CASSEKKITPQHF.

This clonotype was detected ten times or more. The CDR3 DNA follows: TGCGCCAGCAGCCACGAGCAGTACTTC. The encoded protein is CASSHEQYF. The rearrangement links TRBV4-1 to TRBJ2-7; D call uncertain. CDR3 length: 9 residues. Deletions cut 3 bases from V and 6 bases from J, with 0 bases between. Germline CDR1 MGHRA, CDR2 YSYEKL.

On this clonotype: Possible read error: a much larger clone is one base away. The V gene is TRBV20-1, the J gene TRBJ1-1, with D perhaps matching TRBD1 (6 bases). There are 16 residues in the CDR3. Germline loops: CDR1 DFQATT, CDR2 SNEGSKA (reference sequence). Written as DNA, the CDR3 is TGCAGTGCTACGGACAGCGCCTACAGCATGAACATTGAAGCTTTCTTT. Translating gives CSATDSAYSMNIEAFF.

The chain has TRBV6-5 and TRBJ1-2; TRBD1 matches at 10 bases. From germline, CDR1 is MNHEY and CDR2 SVGAGI. CDR3 length: 14 residues. With 6 bases clipped from V and 8 bases from J, the junction kept 9 bases outside the gene matches. The CDR3 nucleotides are TGTGCCAGCAGCATAAGACAGGGGGCAGGGGGCTACACCTTC. It encodes CASSIRQGAGGYTF.

V is TRBV5-1 and J is TRBJ2-7; a weak D match, TRBD1 (5 bases). CDR1 and CDR2 from the germline V gene are SGHRS and YFSETQ. The V end was cut by 1 base, the J end by 2 bases, with 19 bases between. The CDR3 contains 17 residues. In nucleotides, the CDR3 is TGCGCCAGCAGCTTGCTGCCAGGTGACAGCTCAACCTACGAGCAGTACTTC. Its translation is CASSLLPGDSSTYEQYF.

A note on this clonotype: One junction end does not reproduce the germline sequence, and a read error may be involved. The V and J genes are TRBV14 and TRBJ2-7; perhaps TRBD2 as D (6 bases). The germline gives CDR1 SGHDN, CDR2 FVKESK. The CDR3 spans 13 residues. As DNA, the CDR3 is TGTGCCAGCAGCCTCAACAGGCTTCGGGAGCAGCACTTC. Translating gives CASSLNRLREQHF. Based on the CDR3 plus reference TRBV14 and TRBJ2-7, the full variable domain is EAGVTQFPSHSVIEKGQTVTLRCDPISGHDNLYWYRRVMGKEIKFLLHFVKESKQDESGMPNNRFLAERTGGTYSTLKVQPAELEDSGVYFCASSLNRLREQHFGPGTRLTVT.

This clonotype was counted ten times or more. V gene TRBV4-3 combines with J gene TRBJ1-1, with 7 nucleotides matching TRBD1. The ends lost 4 bases at V and 5 bases at J; junction bases unmatched: 10. The CDR3 covers 15 residues. Germline CDR1 and CDR2: LGHNA and YSLEER. The CDR3 protein is CASSPNVAGGTEAFF. The CDR3 DNA sequence: TGCGCCAGCAGCCCCAACGTGGCAGGGGGTACTGAAGCTTTCTTT.

The genes are TRBV30 and TRBJ1-1; 8 bases map to TRBD1. Germline V CDR1 and CDR2: GTSNPN, SVGIG (reference sequence). This CDR3 has 12 residues. V lost 4 bases to trimming and J lost 6 bases; unmatched junction nucleotides: 4. CDR3 amino acids: CAWNPGGPEAFF. CDR3 in DNA: TGTGCCTGGAACCCAGGGGGCCCTGAAGCTTTCTTT.

The rearrangement links TRBV7-9 to TRBJ1-2, with a possible D match to TRBD1 (5 bases). Per germline, CDR1 SEHNR and CDR2 FQNEAQ (reference sequence). Trimming pared 3 bases from V and 8 bases from J, leaving 13 bases between. The CDR3 loop spans 13 amino acids. DNA for the CDR3: TGTGCCAGCAGCTTCCTGGGGGGTCGGGGCTACACCTTC. Translating gives CASSFLGGRGYTF.

In the case of this clonotype: Given a much more abundant clone one base away, this may be a read error. J is TRBJ1-1 and V is TRBV20-1; 8 positions match TRBD1. The CDR3 runs 13 residues. J gave up 0 bases and V 5 bases, and 2 bases lay outside the gene matches. Germline V CDR1 and CDR2: DFQATT, SNEGSKA (reference sequence). The CDR3 DNA reads TGCAGTGCTGCGGACAGGGTGAACACTGAAGCTTTCTTT. Residues: CSAADRVNTEAFF.

The V gene is TRBV25-1, the J gene TRBJ1-1; TRBD1 matches 10 bases. V was clipped by 8 bases and J by 4 bases; unmatched bases: 7. The CDR3 has 14 residues. The germline V gene has CDR1 MGHDK and CDR2 SYGVNS. CDR3 nucleotide sequence: TGTGCCAGCGGAGAAGACAGGGGGCCCACTGAAGCTTTCTTT. Translating it yields CASGEDRGPTEAFF.

V is TRBV11-2 and J is TRBJ2-6, with 7 nucleotides matching TRBD1. Germline trimming cut 4 bases from V and 8 bases from J; bases unmatched to any gene: 8. Looked up from germline, CDR1 is SGHAT and CDR2 is FQNNGV. The CDR3 is 15 amino acids. The CDR3 region is CASSSNNRGSNVLTF. The CDR3 DNA reads TGTGCCAGCAGCTCCAACAACAGGGGATCCAACGTCCTGACTTTC.

At least ten counts were recorded for this clonotype. V usage is TRBV29-1 and J usage is TRBJ2-7, with 8 bases matching TRBD1. Germline CDR1 SQVTM, CDR2 ANQGSEA. V shed 7 bases, J shed 3 bases, and the junction held 2 bases outside the gene matches. The CDR3 has 11 amino acids. The CDR3 DNA reads as TGCAGCGCCGACAGGGGCTACGAGCAGTACTTC. Its translation: CSADRGYEQYF.

The chain combines TRBV6-4 with TRBJ1-1, with TRBD1 matching 7 bases. The trim removed 0 bases at V and 2 bases at J, leaving 3 bases unmatched. The CDR3 covers 15 residues. CDR1 MRHNA and CDR2 SNTAGT come from the germline V gene. In nucleotides, the CDR3 is TGTGCCAGCAGTGACTCGGGACAGAGAAACACTGAAGCTTTCTTT. This encodes CASSDSGQRNTEAFF.

The gene calls are TRBV11-2 and TRBJ2-5; TRBD2 matches 8 bases. Unmatched junction bases numbered 14, after V lost 6 bases and J lost 2 bases. Germline V gene lookup returns CDR1 SGHAT and CDR2 FQNNGV. This CDR3 is 17 amino acids long. This CDR3 reads CASRHPPYSGIQETQYF. The CDR3 DNA reads as TGTGCCAGCAGGCATCCCCCTTATAGCGGGATTCAAGAGACCCAGTACTTC.

This clonotype was detected ten times or more. The chain links TRBV10-3 to TRBJ1-4; tentatively, D is TRBD1 (5 bases). The CDR3 extends over 14 amino acids. Germline assignment: CDR1 ENHRY and CDR2 SYGVKD. Trimming removed 7 bases from V and 6 bases from J, with 15 bases in between. The CDR3 coding sequence is TGTGCCATCAAGACAGCTGCTACTGATGAAAAACTGTTTTTT. Translation gives CAIKTAATDEKLFF.